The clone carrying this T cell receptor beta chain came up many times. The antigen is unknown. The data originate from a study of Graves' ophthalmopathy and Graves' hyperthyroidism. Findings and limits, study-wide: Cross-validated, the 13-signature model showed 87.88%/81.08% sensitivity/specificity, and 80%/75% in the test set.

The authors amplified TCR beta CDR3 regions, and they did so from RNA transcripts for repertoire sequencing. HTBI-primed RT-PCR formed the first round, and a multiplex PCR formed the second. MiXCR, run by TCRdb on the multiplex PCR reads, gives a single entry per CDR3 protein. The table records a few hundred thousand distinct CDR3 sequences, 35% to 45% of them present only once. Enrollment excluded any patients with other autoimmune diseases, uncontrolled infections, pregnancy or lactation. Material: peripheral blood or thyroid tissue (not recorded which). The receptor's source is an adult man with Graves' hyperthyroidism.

CDR3 amino acids: CASSLDSPSNQPQHF. Here the CDR3 DNA reads TGTGCCAGCAGCTTAGACAGCCCTAGCAATCAGCCCCAGCATTTT. V usage is TRBV7-8 and J usage is TRBJ1-5; D not resolved. The V gene's germline CDR1 is SGHVS and CDR2 FQNEAQ. This CDR3 region has 15 residues. V was shortened by 1 base and J by 0 bases, with 7 bases between the two germline ends.